This T cell receptor (beta chain) stems from a study of T-cell reconstitution after alpha-beta-depleted transplantation in children. Library preparation (for TCRbeta) was performed with unique molecular identifiers. TCRdb itself ran the PCR reads through MiXCR, one entry per CDR3 protein. The repertoire holds some 390,000 distinct CDR3 sequences, with about 20% as singletons. There are 15 residues in the CDR3. Germline CDR1 and CDR2: SGHRS and YFSETQ. Trimming cost V 0 bases and J 5 bases, with 12 bases left between them. This receptor was taken from a human donor who donated a stem cell graft to a child with acute myeloid leukemia. The material was PBMCs from the stem cell graft donor, obtained from the stem cell graft. This chain joins TRBV5-1 and TRBJ2-1; D ambiguous. Written as DNA, the CDR3 is TGCGCCAGCAGCTTGGGGAGCACTGTACACAATGAGCAGTTCTTC. Translation: CASSLGSTVHNEQFF.